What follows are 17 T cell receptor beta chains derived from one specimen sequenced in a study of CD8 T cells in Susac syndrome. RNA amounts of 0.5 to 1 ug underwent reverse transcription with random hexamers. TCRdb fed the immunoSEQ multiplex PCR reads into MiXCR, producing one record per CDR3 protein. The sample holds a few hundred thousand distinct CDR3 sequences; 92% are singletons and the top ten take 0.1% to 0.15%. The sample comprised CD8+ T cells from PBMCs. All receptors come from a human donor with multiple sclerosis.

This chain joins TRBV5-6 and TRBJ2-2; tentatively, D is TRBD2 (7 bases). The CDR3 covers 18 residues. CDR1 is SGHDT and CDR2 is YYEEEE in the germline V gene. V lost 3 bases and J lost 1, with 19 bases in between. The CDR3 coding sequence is TGTGCCAGCAGCTCGCCCGGAGGGGGGGGTGAGAACACCGGGGAGCTGTTTTTT. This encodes CASSSPGGGGENTGELFF.

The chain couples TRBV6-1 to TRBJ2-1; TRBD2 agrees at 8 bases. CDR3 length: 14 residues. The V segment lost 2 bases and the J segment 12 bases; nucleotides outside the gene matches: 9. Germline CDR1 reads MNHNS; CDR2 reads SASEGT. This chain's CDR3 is CASSETEGLVVQFF. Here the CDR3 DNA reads TGTGCCAGCAGTGAAACGGAGGGACTAGTAGTGCAGTTCTTC.

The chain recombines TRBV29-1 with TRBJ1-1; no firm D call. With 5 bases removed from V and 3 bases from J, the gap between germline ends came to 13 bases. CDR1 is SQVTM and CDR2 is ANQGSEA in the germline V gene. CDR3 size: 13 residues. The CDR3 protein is CSVYSREYTEAFF. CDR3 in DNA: TGCAGCGTTTATTCCCGGGAGTACACTGAAGCTTTCTTT.

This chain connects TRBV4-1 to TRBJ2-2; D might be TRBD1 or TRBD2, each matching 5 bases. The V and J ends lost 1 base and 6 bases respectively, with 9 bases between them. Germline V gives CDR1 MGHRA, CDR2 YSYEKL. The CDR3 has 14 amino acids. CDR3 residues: CASSQVSGPGELFF. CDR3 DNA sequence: TGCGCCAGCAGCCAAGTTTCGGGGCCCGGGGAGCTGTTTTTT.

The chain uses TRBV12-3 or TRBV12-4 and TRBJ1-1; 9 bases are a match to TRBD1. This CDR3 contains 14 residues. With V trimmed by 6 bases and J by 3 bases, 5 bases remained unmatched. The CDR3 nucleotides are TGTGCCAGCAGGGGACAGGGTGGATACACTGAAGCTTTCTTT. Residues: CASRGQGGYTEAFF.

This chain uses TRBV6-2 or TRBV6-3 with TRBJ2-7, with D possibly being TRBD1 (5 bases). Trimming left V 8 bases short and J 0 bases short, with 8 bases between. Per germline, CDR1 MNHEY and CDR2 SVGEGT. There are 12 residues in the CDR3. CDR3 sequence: CASGDSSYEQYF. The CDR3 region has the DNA TGTGCCAGCGGAGACAGCTCCTACGAGCAGTACTTC.

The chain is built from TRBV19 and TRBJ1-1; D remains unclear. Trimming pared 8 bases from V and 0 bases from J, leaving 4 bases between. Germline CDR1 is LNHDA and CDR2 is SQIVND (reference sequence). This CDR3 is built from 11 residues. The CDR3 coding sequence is TGTGCCAGTGGGGTGAACACTGAAGCTTTCTTT. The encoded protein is CASGVNTEAFF.

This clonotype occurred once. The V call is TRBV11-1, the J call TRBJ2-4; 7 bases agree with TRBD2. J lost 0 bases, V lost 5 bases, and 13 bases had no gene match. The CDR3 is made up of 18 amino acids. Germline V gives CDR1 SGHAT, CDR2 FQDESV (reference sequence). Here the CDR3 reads CASSPSGGGLPAKNIQYF. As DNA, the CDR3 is TGTGCCAGCAGCCCCAGCGGCGGGGGACTGCCAGCCAAAAACATTCAGTACTTC.

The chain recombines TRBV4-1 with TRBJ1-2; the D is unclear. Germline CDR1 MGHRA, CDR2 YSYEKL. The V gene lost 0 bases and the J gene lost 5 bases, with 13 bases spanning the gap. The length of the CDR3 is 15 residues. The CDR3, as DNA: TGCGCCAGCAGCCAAGATCGGGCTTCGGGGTATGGCTACACCTTC. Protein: CASSQDRASGYGYTF.

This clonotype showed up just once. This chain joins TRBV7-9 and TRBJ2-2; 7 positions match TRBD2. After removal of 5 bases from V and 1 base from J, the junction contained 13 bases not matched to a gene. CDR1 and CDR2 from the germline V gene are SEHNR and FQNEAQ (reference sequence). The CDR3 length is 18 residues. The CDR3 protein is CASSLLIGGIQNTGELFF. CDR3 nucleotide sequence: TGTGCCAGCAGCCTGCTGATCGGGGGGATTCAGAACACCGGGGAGCTGTTTTTT.

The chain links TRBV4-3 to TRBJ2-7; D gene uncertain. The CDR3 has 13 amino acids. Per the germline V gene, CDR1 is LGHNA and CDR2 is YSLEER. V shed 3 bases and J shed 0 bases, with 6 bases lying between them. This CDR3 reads CASSHYDSYEQYF. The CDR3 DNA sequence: TGCGCCAGCAGCCATTACGACTCCTACGAGCAGTACTTC.

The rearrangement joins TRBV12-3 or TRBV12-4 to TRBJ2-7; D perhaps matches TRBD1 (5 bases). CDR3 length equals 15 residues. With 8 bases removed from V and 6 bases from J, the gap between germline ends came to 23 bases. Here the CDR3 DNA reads TGTGCCAGCGCCGATGTTGTTCCGGGTAGGGGCGAGCAGTACTTC. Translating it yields CASADVVPGRGEQYF.

The chain's CDR3 is CASSPGGEGPDYGYTF. The CDR3 DNA reads as TGTGCCAGCAGCCCCGGGGGGGAGGGCCCCGATTATGGCTACACCTTC. The gene calls are TRBV7-8 and TRBJ1-2, with a possible D match to TRBD1 (5 bases). Germline V gene sequence: CDR1 SGHVS, CDR2 FQNEAQ. The germline V and J ends were trimmed by 5 bases and 5 bases, with 21 bases remaining between them. This CDR3 has 16 residues.

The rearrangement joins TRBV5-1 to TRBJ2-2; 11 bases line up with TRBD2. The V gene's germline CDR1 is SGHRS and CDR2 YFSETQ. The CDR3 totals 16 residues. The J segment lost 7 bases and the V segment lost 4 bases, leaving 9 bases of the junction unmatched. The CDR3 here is CASSVMTSGTIGELFF. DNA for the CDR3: TGCGCCAGCAGCGTGATGACTAGCGGGACTATCGGGGAGCTGTTTTTT.

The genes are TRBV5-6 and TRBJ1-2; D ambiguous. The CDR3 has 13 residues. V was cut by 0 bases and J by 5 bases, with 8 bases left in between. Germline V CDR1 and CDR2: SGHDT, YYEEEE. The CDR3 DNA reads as TGTGCCAGCAGCTTGGGAGTTGGTTATGGCTACACCTTC. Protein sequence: CASSLGVGYGYTF.

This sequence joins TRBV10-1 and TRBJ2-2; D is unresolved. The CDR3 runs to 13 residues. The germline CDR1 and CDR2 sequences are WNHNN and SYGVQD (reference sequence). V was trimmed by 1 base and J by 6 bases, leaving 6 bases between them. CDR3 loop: CASSEYRSGELFF. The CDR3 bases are TGCGCCAGCAGTGAGTACCGCTCCGGGGAGCTGTTTTTT.

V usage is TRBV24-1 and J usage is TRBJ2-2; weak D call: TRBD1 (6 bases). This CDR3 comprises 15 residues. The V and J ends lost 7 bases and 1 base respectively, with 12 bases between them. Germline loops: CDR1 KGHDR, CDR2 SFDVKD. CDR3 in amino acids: CATSRGHRNTGELFF. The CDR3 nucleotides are TGTGCCACCAGCAGGGGACACAGGAACACCGGGGAGCTGTTTTTT.